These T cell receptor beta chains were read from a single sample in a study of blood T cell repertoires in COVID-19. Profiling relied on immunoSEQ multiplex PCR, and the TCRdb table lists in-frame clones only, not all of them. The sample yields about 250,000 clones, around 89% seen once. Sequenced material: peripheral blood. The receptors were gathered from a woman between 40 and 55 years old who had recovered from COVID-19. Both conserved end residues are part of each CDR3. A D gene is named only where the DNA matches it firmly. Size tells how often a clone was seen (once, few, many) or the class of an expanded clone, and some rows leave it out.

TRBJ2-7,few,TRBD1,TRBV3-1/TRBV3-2,TGTGCCAGCAGCCAAGAATCCCCGGGACAGGGCGAGCAGTACTTC,CASSQESPGQGEQYF
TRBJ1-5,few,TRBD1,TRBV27,TGTGCCACCCGGACAGGGGGGAGCAATCAGCCCCAGCATTTT,CATRTGGSNQPQHF
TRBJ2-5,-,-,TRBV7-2,TGTGCCAGCAGCCCTCCCGGCGGCGGCCCTGGGGAGACCCAGTACTTC,CASSPPGGGPGETQYF
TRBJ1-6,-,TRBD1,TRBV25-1,TGTGCCAGCAGTGGAAGACAGGGCCTCCACTTT,CASSGRQGLHF
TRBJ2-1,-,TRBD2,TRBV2,TGTGCCAGCAGTGTGGGACTAGCGGGAGTCCATGAGCAGTTCTTC,CASSVGLAGVHEQFF
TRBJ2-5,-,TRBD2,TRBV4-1,TGCGCCAGCAGCCAAGATGGGGCTAGCGGGAGGGGGACCCAGTACTTC,CASSQDGASGRGTQYF
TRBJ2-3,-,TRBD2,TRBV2,TGTGCCAGCCGGGCGGGAGGGTCAGATACGCAGTATTTT,CASRAGGSDTQYF
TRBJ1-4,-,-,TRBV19,TGTGCCAGTAGTCCCCCCGGGGGGGAAAAACTGTTTTTT,CASSPPGGEKLFF
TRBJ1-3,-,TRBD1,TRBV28,TGTGCCAGCAGGACCGGGACAGGGAGAAACACCATATATTTT,CASRTGTGRNTIYF
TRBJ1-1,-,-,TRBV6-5,TGTGCCAGCAGTTACTCCGCCAGGGCTTTGGGCACTGAAGCTTTCTTT,CASSYSARALGTEAFF
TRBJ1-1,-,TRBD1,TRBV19,TGTGCCAGTAGTGCGGACAGGGGGCGGGTCACTGAAGCTTTCTTT,CASSADRGRVTEAFF
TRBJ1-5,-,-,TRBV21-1,TGTGCCAGCAGCAAAGGGGCCCTACGAGATCAGCCCCAGCATTTT,CASSKGALRDQPQHF
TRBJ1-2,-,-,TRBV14,TGTGCCAGCAGCCAAGGGCAGGCCGTTAACTATGGCTACACCTTC,CASSQGQAVNYGYTF
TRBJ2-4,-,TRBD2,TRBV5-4,TGTGCCAGCAGCCTGCCGGGACTAGCGGACAAAAACATTCAGTACTTC,CASSLPGLADKNIQYF
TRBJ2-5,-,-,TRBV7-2,TGTGCCAGCAGCTCGATAGCGGCGTACCAAGAGACCCAGTACTTC,CASSSIAAYQETQYF
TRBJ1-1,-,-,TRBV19,TGTGCCAGTAGTATCGCCCGAGCTGACATGAACACTGAAGCTTTCTTT,CASSIARADMNTEAFF
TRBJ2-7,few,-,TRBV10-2,TGCGCCAGCAGTGAGTCGTGGGGGCCTTACGAGCAGTACTTC,CASSESWGPYEQYF
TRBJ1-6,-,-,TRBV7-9,TGTGCCAGCAGCTTGGCTGGCTCACCCCTCCACTTT,CASSLAGSPLHF
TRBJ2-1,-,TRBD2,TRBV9,TGTGCCAGCAGCGTGACTAGCGGGGTCTATGAGCAGTTCTTC,CASSVTSGVYEQFF
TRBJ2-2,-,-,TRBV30,TGTGCCTGCCCGCCGACCGGGGCCGGGGAGCTGTTTTTT,CACPPTGAGELFF
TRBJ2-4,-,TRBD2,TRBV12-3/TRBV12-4,TGTGCCAGCAGCCTCGGGAGGTACATTCAGTACTTC,CASSLGRYIQYF
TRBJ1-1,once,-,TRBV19,TGTGCCAGTAGTATAATTGGCAGGGCTTTTATGAACACTGAAGCTTTCTTT,CASSIIGRAFMNTEAFF
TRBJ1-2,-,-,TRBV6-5,TGTGCCAGCAGTTACTCAGGGGGACGCTCCTATGGCTACACCTTC,CASSYSGGRSYGYTF
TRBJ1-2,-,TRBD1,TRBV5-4,TGTGCCAGCAGCCCTCCAGGGGGGTATGGCTACACCTTC,CASSPPGGYGYTF
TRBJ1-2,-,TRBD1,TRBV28,TGTGCCAGCAGTTTGACAGGGTACTATGGCTACACCTTC,CASSLTGYYGYTF
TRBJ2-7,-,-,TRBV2,TGTGCCAGCAGGCCCTACAAGGAGCGCGAGCAGTACTTC,CASRPYKEREQYF
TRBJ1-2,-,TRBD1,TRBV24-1,TGTGCCACCAGTGATCCCCGGGACAGTGGAGGCTACACCTTC,CATSDPRDSGGYTF
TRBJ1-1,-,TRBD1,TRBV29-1,TGCAGCTTCCAGGGGGGGAACACTGAAGCTTTCTTT,CSFQGGNTEAFF
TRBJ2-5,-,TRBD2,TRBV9,TGTGCCAGCAGCGCCAGCGGGAGGGCCCAGGGAGAGACCCAGTACTTC,CASSASGRAQGETQYF
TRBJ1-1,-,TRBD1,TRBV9,TGTGCCAGCGGGGGACAGGGGGCGCGGAGGACTGAAGCTTTCTTT,CASGGQGARRTEAFF